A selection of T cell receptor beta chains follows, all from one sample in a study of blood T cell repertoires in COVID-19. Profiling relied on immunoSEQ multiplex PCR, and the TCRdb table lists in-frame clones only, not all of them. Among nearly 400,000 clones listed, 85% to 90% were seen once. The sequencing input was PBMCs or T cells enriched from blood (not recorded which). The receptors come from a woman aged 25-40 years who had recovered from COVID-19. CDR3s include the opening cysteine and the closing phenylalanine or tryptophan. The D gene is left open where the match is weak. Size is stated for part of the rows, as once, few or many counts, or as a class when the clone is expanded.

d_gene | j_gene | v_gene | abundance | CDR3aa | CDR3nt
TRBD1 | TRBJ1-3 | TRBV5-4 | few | CASSADRGEKEYF | TGTGCCAGCAGCGCGGACAGGGGGGAAAAAGAATATTTT
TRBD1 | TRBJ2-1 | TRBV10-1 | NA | CASSANNRGVYNEQFF | TGCGCCAGCAGCGCAAATAACAGGGGGGTCTACAATGAGCAGTTCTTC
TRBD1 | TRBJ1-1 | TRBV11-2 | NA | CASSLGGGTAEAFF | TGTGCCAGCAGCTTAGGGGGCGGGACAGCTGAAGCTTTCTTT
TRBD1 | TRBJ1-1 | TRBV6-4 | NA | CASRPDRAITEAFF | TGTGCCAGCAGACCGGACAGGGCGATCACTGAAGCTTTCTTT
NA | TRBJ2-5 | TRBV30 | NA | CAWSGLAFETQYF | TGTGCCTGGAGCGGATTAGCGTTCGAGACCCAGTACTTC
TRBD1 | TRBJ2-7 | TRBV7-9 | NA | CASSLATGAYEQYF | TGTGCCAGCAGCTTAGCGACAGGGGCCTACGAGCAGTACTTC
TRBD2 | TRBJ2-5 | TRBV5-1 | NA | CASSSRGTSGVQETQYF | TGCGCCAGCAGCTCCCGGGGGACTAGCGGGGTCCAAGAGACCCAGTACTTC
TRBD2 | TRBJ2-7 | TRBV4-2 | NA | CASSQFSGGYEQYF | TGTGCCAGCAGCCAATTTAGCGGGGGCTACGAGCAGTACTTC
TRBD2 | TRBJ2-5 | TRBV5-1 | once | CASSSLAGRLVETQYF | TGCGCCAGCAGCTCCTTAGCGGGGAGGTTGGTAGAGACCCAGTACTTC
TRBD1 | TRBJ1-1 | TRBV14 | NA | CASSRLQGGTEAFF | TGTGCCAGCAGCCGCCTACAGGGGGGCACTGAAGCTTTCTTT
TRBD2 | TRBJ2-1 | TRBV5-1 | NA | CASSSLLGGTYNEQFF | TGCGCCAGCAGTTCGTTATTGGGAGGGACCTACAATGAGCAGTTCTTC
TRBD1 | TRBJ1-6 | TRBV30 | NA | CAWNGGQGARDNSPLHF | TGTGCCTGGAACGGGGGACAGGGGGCTCGGGATAATTCACCCCTCCACTTT
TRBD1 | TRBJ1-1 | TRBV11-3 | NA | CASSPGDRAAEAFF | TGTGCCAGCAGCCCGGGCGACAGGGCGGCTGAAGCTTTCTTT
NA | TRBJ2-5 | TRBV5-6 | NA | CASSLEEGRETQYF | TGTGCCAGCAGCTTGGAGGAGGGGCGGGAGACCCAGTACTTC
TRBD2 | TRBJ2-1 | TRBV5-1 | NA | CASSFQAGDLASSYNEQFF | TGCGCCAGCAGCTTCCAAGCGGGAGACCTGGCAAGCTCCTACAATGAGCAGTTCTTC
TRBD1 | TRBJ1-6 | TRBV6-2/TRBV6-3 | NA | CASSYPKTGGDSPLHF | TGTGCCAGCAGTTACCCAAAGACAGGGGGCGATTCACCCCTCCACTTT
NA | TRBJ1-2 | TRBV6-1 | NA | CASSEPGTFGYTF | TGTGCCAGCAGTGAACCCGGGACATTTGGCTACACCTTC
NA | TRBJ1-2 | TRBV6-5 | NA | CASSYSAGMGGYTF | TGTGCCAGCAGTTACTCAGCAGGGATGGGTGGCTACACCTTC
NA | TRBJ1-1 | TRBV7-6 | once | CASSLHTGNTEAFF | TGTGCCAGCAGCTTACATACAGGGAACACTGAAGCTTTCTTT
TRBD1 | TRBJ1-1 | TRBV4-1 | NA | CASSLGQLHTEAFF | TGCGCCAGCAGCCTGGGACAGTTGCACACTGAAGCTTTCTTT
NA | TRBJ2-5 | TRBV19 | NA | CASRSNQETQYF | TGTGCCAGTAGGAGTAACCAAGAGACCCAGTACTTC
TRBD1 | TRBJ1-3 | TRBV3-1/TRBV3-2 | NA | CASSHGDSKTIYF | TGTGCCAGCAGCCACGGGGACAGTAAGACCATATATTTT
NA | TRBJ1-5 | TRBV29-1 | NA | CSVVLEMESNQPQHF | TGCAGCGTTGTGTTAGAGATGGAGAGCAATCAGCCCCAGCATTTT